Listed below are T cell receptor beta chains from one sample, sequenced in a study of OX40 agonist ivuxolimab in advanced cancers. This table comes from immunoSEQ multiplex PCR, and its TCRdb copy is limited to in-frame clones, with some not included. Of around 22,000 clones in the sample, more than 70% were seen once. The sequences come from CD4+ or CD8+ T cells sorted from blood, collected in a trial of the OX40 agonist ivuxolimab. These TCRs come from an adult with an advanced solid tumor such as melanoma, head and neck, liver or kidney cancer. The CDR3 runs from the conserved cysteine through the conserved F or W. Each record gives: D gene, V gene, J gene, clone size, CDR3 protein, CDR3 DNA. The D gene is left open where the match is weak. Clone size appears in some rows only: once, few, many, or a class for an expanded clone.

.,TRBV2,TRBJ1-4,.,CASNLEIGEKLFF,TGTGCCAGCAACTTGGAGATAGGTGAAAAACTGTTTTTT
TRBD1,TRBV30,TRBJ1-2,.,CAWSVFPRQGPLANYGYTF,TGTGCCTGGAGTGTATTTCCTCGACAGGGGCCATTAGCTAACTATGGCTACACCTTC
TRBD2,TRBV27,TRBJ2-1,.,CASSLSGGGNEQFF,TGTGCCAGCAGTTTAAGTGGGGGGGGCAATGAGCAGTTCTTC
TRBD2,TRBV11-3,TRBJ2-5,.,CASSSTSGRQETQYF,TGTGCCAGCAGCTCGACTAGCGGGAGGCAAGAGACCCAGTACTTC
TRBD1,TRBV7-2,TRBJ1-2,.,CASSVTGAYGYTF,TGTGCCAGCAGCGTGACAGGGGCGTATGGCTACACCTTC
.,TRBV2,TRBJ2-1,.,CASSNADEQFF,TGTGCCAGCAGTAACGCCGATGAGCAGTTCTTC
.,TRBV30,TRBJ1-5,.,CACTISEGAENSNQPQHF,TGTGCCTGTACGATCTCGGAGGGCGCGGAGAATAGCAATCAGCCCCAGCATTTT
.,TRBV9,TRBJ1-4,.,CASSEGVGEKLFF,TGTGCCAGCAGCGAAGGGGTGGGGGAAAAACTGTTTTTT
TRBD2,TRBV27,TRBJ2-7,.,CASSLVGGLGEQYF,TGTGCCAGCAGTTTGGTGGGGGGGTTGGGGGAGCAGTACTTC
TRBD1,TRBV4-2,TRBJ1-5,.,CASSQDGQGDQPQHF,TGTGCCAGCAGCCAAGATGGACAGGGGGATCAGCCCCAGCATTTT
TRBD1,TRBV9,TRBJ2-3,.,CASSVAQGATDTQYF,TGTGCCAGCAGCGTAGCTCAGGGGGCAACAGATACGCAGTATTTT
.,TRBV6-6,TRBJ2-7,.,CASSYWDSTYEYEQYF,TGTGCCAGCAGTTACTGGGACTCCACATACGAATACGAGCAGTACTTC
.,TRBV21-1,TRBJ2-2,.,CASSQDRGATGELFF,TGTGCCAGCAGCCAAGACAGGGGTGCAACCGGGGAGCTGTTTTTT
.,TRBV7-2,TRBJ1-3,.,CASSLVRRSGNTIYF,TGTGCCAGCAGCTTAGTCAGGCGAAGCGGAAACACCATATATTTT
.,TRBV7-2,TRBJ2-5,.,CASSLRVETQYF,TGTGCCAGCAGCTTAAGGGTGGAGACCCAGTACTTC
.,TRBV4-1,TRBJ1-1,.,CASSQASEHMNTEAFF,TGCGCCAGCAGCCAAGCGTCTGAGCACATGAACACTGAAGCTTTCTTT
.,TRBV7-8,TRBJ2-7,.,CASSPLPGAYEQYF,TGTGCCAGCAGCCCCCTGCCGGGCGCCTACGAGCAGTACTTC
.,TRBV18,TRBJ2-3,.,CASSPPSRNTDTQYF,TGTGCCAGCTCACCACCCTCTAGGAACACAGATACGCAGTATTTT
.,TRBV7-8,TRBJ1-5,.,CASSLWGNQPQHF,TGTGCCAGCAGCTTATGGGGCAATCAGCCCCAGCATTTT
TRBD2,TRBV11-2,TRBJ2-5,.,CASSSGGMQYF,TGTGCCAGCAGCTCGGGGGGGATGCAGTACTTC
.,TRBV29-1,TRBJ2-1,.,CSVEEGRQEQFF,TGCAGCGTTGAAGAGGGGAGGCAAGAGCAGTTCTTC
.,TRBV5-1,TRBJ2-1,few,CASSFSGASDFYNEQFF,TGCGCCAGCAGCTTCTCGGGGGCCTCCGACTTCTACAATGAGCAGTTCTTC
.,TRBV4-1,TRBJ2-1,.,CTSSLTGNEQFF,TGCACCAGCAGCCTTACGGGGAATGAGCAGTTCTTC
TRBD1,TRBV2,TRBJ2-2,once,CASKGGQGAFTGELFF,TGTGCCAGCAAGGGAGGACAGGGGGCTTTCACCGGGGAGCTGTTTTTT
TRBD1,TRBV4-1,TRBJ1-4,.,CASSDDRGRANEKLFF,TGCGCCAGCAGCGACGACAGGGGGCGAGCTAATGAAAAACTGTTTTTT
.,TRBV7-2,TRBJ2-1,medium-sized,CASSLELGYNEQFF,TGTGCCAGCAGCTTAGAACTCGGGTACAATGAGCAGTTCTTC
TRBD1,TRBV4-3,TRBJ1-4,.,CASSQEPGTGNEKLFF,TGCGCCAGCAGCCAAGAACCCGGGACAGGGAATGAAAAACTGTTTTTT
.,TRBV7-2,TRBJ2-2,.,CASSSKTNTGELFF,TGTGCCAGCAGCTCAAAGACTAACACCGGGGAGCTGTTTTTT
TRBD1,TRBV7-9,TRBJ1-2,.,CASSVSGGGGYTF,TGTGCCAGCAGCGTATCAGGGGGCGGTGGCTACACCTTC
.,TRBV19,TRBJ1-5,.,CASNPGVVGFNQPQHF,TGTGCCAGTAACCCGGGAGTTGTAGGTTTCAATCAGCCCCAGCATTTT
.,TRBV6-6,TRBJ1-6,.,CASRPGGAYNSPLHF,TGTGCCAGCAGGCCGGGGGGAGCATATAATTCACCCCTCCACTTT
TRBD2,TRBV11-1,TRBJ2-7,.,CASSRPGTRSSYEQYF,TGTGCCAGCAGCCGTCCCGGGACTAGAAGCTCCTACGAGCAGTACTTC
TRBD1,TRBV25-1,TRBJ2-4,.,CASSATGAAKNIQYF,TGTGCCAGCAGTGCCACAGGGGCGGCCAAAAACATTCAGTACTTC
.,TRBV6-5,TRBJ1-1,once,CASSKNGGTEAFF,TGTGCCAGCAGTAAGAACGGGGGGACCGAAGCTTTCTTT
TRBD2,TRBV2,TRBJ2-3,once,CASERRGGYTDTQYF,TGTGCCAGTGAGCGGAGGGGAGGGTACACAGATACGCAGTATTTT
.,TRBV6-5,TRBJ2-2,.,CASRTNTNTGELFF,TGTGCCAGCAGAACGAACACTAACACCGGGGAGCTGTTTTTT
.,TRBV14,TRBJ2-2,.,CASSDWGHTGELFF,TGTGCCAGCTCTGACTGGGGGCACACCGGGGAGCTGTTTTTT
.,TRBV30,TRBJ1-1,.,CAWSVSARGGEAFF,TGTGCCTGGAGTGTAAGCGCCCGAGGCGGTGAAGCTTTCTTT
TRBD2,TRBV9,TRBJ2-5,once,CASSVGVSGRLETQYF,TGTGCCAGCAGCGTAGGGGTTAGCGGGAGGTTGGAGACCCAGTACTTC
.,TRBV15,TRBJ2-1,.,CATSRDRASYNEQFF,TGTGCCACCAGCAGAGACAGGGCCTCCTACAATGAGCAGTTCTTC
.,TRBV5-4,TRBJ2-7,.,CASSFGFLDGYEQYF,TGTGCCAGCAGCTTTGGCTTCCTGGACGGCTACGAGCAGTACTTC